The source of this T cell receptor beta chain is a study of blood T cell repertoires in COVID-19. Study details: Acute and convalescent COVID-19 specimens originated in the United States, Italy and Spain.

From germline, CDR1 is SGDLS and CDR2 YYNGEE. After removal of 4 bases from V and 0 bases from J, the junction contained 4 bases not matched to a gene. This CDR3 has 16 amino acids. Authors' processing steps: Reference gene primer amplification in the assay estimated nucleated cell counts. Produced via immunoSEQ multiplex PCR; TCRdb's table is partial and in-frame only. From that table come the V and J calls and clone size; the DNA was used to work out D and trimming. The sample shows 45,000 or so clones, about nine tenths of them seen only once. This clone was seen more than once but under ten times.

The sample taken for sequencing was peripheral blood. This clonotype originated in a man between 65 and 80 years old with active COVID-19. The J gene is TRBJ2-7, the V gene TRBV9, with 13 bases matching TRBD2. The CDR3 loop reads CASSPGLAGSSYEQYF. Here the CDR3 DNA reads TGTGCCAGCAGCCCGGGACTAGCGGGGAGCTCCTACGAGCAGTACTTC.